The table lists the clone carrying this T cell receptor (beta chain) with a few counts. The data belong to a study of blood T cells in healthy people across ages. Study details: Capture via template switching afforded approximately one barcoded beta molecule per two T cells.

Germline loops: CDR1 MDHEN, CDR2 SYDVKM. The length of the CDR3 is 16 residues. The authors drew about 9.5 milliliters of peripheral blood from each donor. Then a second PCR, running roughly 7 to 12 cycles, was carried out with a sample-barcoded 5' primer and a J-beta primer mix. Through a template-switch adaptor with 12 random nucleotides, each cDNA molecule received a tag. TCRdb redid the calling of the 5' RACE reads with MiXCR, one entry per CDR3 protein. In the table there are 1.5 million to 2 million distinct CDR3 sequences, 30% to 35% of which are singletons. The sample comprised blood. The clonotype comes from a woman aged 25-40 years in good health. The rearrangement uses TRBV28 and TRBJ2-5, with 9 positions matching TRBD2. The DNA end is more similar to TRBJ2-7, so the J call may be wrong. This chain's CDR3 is CASSSSGTSRTYEQYF. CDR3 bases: TGTGCCAGCAGTTCTTCCGGGACTAGCAGAACCTACGAGCAGTACTTC.